These 32 T cell receptor beta chains were sequenced from one sample in a study of T-cell memory formation after mild COVID-19. TCRdb re-analysed the 5' RACE reads in MiXCR, keeping a single row per CDR3 protein. There are around 250,000 distinct CDR3 sequences in the sample; approximately 15% occur only once, and about 2% lies in the top ten. The sequencing input was PBMCs or a T cell subset sorted from them (not recorded which). The receptors here all came from an adult woman who had mild COVID-19 (a few samples of this study predate the infection). Cell type and time point are not known.

The rearrangement uses TRBV7-3 and TRBJ2-5; D unresolved. This CDR3 has 14 residues. Looked up from germline, CDR1 is SGHTA and CDR2 is FQGTGA. V lost 1 base, J lost 1 base, and 7 bases lay in between. CDR3 region: CASSLKGPQETQYF. DNA of the CDR3: TGTGCCAGCAGCTTAAAAGGCCCCCAAGAGACCCAGTACTTC. Drawing the rest from reference TRBV7-3 and TRBJ2-5, the complete variable domain is GAGVSQTPSNKVTEKGKYVELRCDPISGHTALYWYRQSLGQGPEFLIYFQGTGAADDSGLPNDRFFAVRPEGSVSTLKIQRTERGDSAVYLCASSLKGPQETQYFGPGTRLLVL.

This clonotype was found a few times. The chain employs TRBV7-3 and TRBJ2-3, with 16 positions matching TRBD2. CDR1 is SGHTA and CDR2 is FQGTGA in the germline V gene. CDR3 length: 17 residues. V lost 5 bases, J lost 8 bases, and 10 bases stayed unmatched. In DNA, the CDR3 is TGTGCCAGCAGCATCGGGACTAGCGGGGGGGTCCCCATTACGCAGTATTTT. It encodes CASSIGTSGGVPITQYF.

This clonotype was observed a handful of times. The rearrangement links TRBV20-1 to TRBJ2-2; TRBD1 agrees at 10 bases. V lost 6 bases to trimming and J lost 6 bases; unmatched junction nucleotides: 4. The CDR3 is made up of 13 amino acids. The V gene's germline CDR1 is DFQATT and CDR2 SNEGSKA (reference sequence). The CDR3 DNA sequence: TGCAGTGCCGGGACAGGGGTCCCCGGGGAGCTGTTTTTT. Translated, it gives CSAGTGVPGELFF.

The chain is built from TRBV5-6 and TRBJ2-1, with TRBD2 as a possible D gene (6 bases). The V gene's germline CDR1 is SGHDT and CDR2 YYEEEE. V lost 0 bases, J lost 10 bases, and 20 bases lay in between. CDR3 length equals 16 residues. CDR3 region: CASSLEGRGNGREQFF. The CDR3 nucleotides read TGTGCCAGCAGCTTGGAGGGCCGAGGGAATGGGAGGGAGCAGTTCTTC.

V usage is TRBV19 and J usage is TRBJ2-3; D not resolved. Germline CDR1 LNHDA, CDR2 SQIVND (reference sequence). The V end was cut by 1 base, the J end by 0 bases, with 5 bases between. The CDR3 is 14 amino acids. The CDR3 spells CASSIASSTDTQYF. Written as DNA, the CDR3 is TGTGCCAGTAGTATAGCTTCTAGCACAGATACGCAGTATTTT.

The chain combines TRBV5-1 with TRBJ1-1, with a possible D match to TRBD1 (6 bases). CDR1 and CDR2 (germline): SGHRS, YFSETQ. The CDR3 is made up of 14 amino acids. V was trimmed by 4 bases and J by 0 bases, leaving 10 bases between them. CDR3 bases: TGCGCCAGCAGCAGGTGGACAGTGAACACTGAAGCTTTCTTT. As protein: CASSRWTVNTEAFF.

This clonotype was observed a few times. The V gene is TRBV5-1, the J gene TRBJ2-7; 9 nucleotides match TRBD1. Per germline, CDR1 SGHRS and CDR2 YFSETQ. This CDR3 spans 14 amino acids. Germline trimming cut 3 bases from V and 5 bases from J; bases unmatched to any gene: 6. CDR3 DNA: TGCGCCAGCAGCTGGAACAGGGGGCCCCACGAGCAGTACTTC. Translation: CASSWNRGPHEQYF.

There are a few counts of this clonotype. V is TRBV27 and J is TRBJ2-1; D not resolved. The CDR3 extends over 16 amino acids. With 6 bases removed from V and 6 bases from J, the gap between germline ends came to 21 bases. Germline CDR1 and CDR2: MNHEY and SMNVEV (reference sequence). The CDR3 protein is CASSLLGSNKLNEQFF. DNA for the CDR3: TGTGCCAGCAGCTTGCTAGGATCCAACAAGCTCAATGAGCAGTTCTTC.

This clonotype has at least ten counts. This chain joins TRBV5-6 and TRBJ2-3; D remains ambiguous. The CDR3 covers 16 residues. The ends were cut back, 0 bases at V and 1 base at J, with 12 bases in the middle. CDR1 is SGHDT and CDR2 is YYEEEE in the germline V gene. CDR3 region: CASSLVGPRRTDTQYF. The CDR3 DNA reads as TGTGCCAGCAGCTTGGTCGGACCGAGACGCACAGATACGCAGTATTTT.

The V and J genes are TRBV12-3 or TRBV12-4 and TRBJ1-2; TRBD1 might be the D (5 bases). V was trimmed by 5 bases and J by 9 bases, leaving 22 bases between them. The CDR3 contains 15 residues. CDR3: CASSPPRVRGSSYTF. In DNA, the CDR3 is TGTGCCAGCAGTCCTCCACGGGTAAGGGGAAGTAGCTACACCTTC.

The chain is built from TRBV12-3 or TRBV12-4 and TRBJ1-5; tentatively, D is TRBD1 (5 bases). V was pared by 4 bases and J by 0 bases, with 16 bases between. The length of the CDR3 is 17 residues. CDR3 coding DNA: TGTGCCAGCAGTTGGACACCGACCATGTATAGCAATCAGCCCCAGCATTTT. Protein: CASSWTPTMYSNQPQHF.

Ten or more counts support this clonotype. The V gene is TRBV7-9, the J gene TRBJ1-2, with TRBD1 matching 9 bases. CDR3 length equals 14 residues. Germline CDR1 and CDR2: SEHNR and FQNEAQ (reference sequence). Trimming removed 5 bases from V and 5 bases from J; junction bases left unmatched: 6. Here the CDR3 reads CASSIATGGYGYTF. The CDR3 DNA follows: TGTGCCAGCAGCATCGCGACAGGGGGGTATGGCTACACCTTC.

This clonotype has more than one count but fewer than ten. The chain carries TRBV24-1 and TRBJ2-1; no reliable D call. This CDR3 is built from 11 residues. Germline-derived CDR1 and CDR2 are KGHDR and SFDVKD. Trimming took off 5 bases at V and 7 bases at J, with 5 bases between the two ends. CDR3 sequence: CATSGLNEQFF. The CDR3 DNA reads as TGTGCCACCAGTGGCCTTAATGAGCAGTTCTTC.

This clonotype was counted at least ten times. The chain carries TRBV5-1 and TRBJ2-1, with D perhaps assigned TRBD1 or TRBD2 (5 bases each). V was trimmed by 0 bases and J by 8 bases, leaving 15 bases between them. The CDR3 is 15 residues long. Germline values: CDR1 SGHRS, CDR2 YFSETQ. CDR3 in amino acids: CASSLGQGASDEQFF. The DNA of the CDR3 is TGCGCCAGCAGCTTGGGGCAGGGAGCGTCCGATGAGCAGTTCTTC.

The chain employs TRBV18 and TRBJ1-2; D is undetermined. The length of the CDR3 is 12 residues. Between the trimmed V and J ends, which lost 3 bases and 4 bases, there was a span of 6 bases. The germline V gene encodes CDR1 KGHSH and CDR2 LQKENI. The CDR3 sequence: CASSPTSYGYTF. The CDR3 DNA follows: TGTGCCAGCTCACCCACCTCCTATGGCTACACCTTC. Full variable domain (remainder filled in from reference TRBV18 and TRBJ1-2): NAGVMQNPRHLVRRRGQEARLRCSPMKGHSHVYWYRQLPEEGLKFMVYLQKENIIDESGMPKERFSAEFPKEGPSILRIQQVVRGDSAAYFCASSPTSYGYTFGSGTRLTVV.

In its sample, this clonotype was seen a few times. Here the CDR3 reads CATSDEAGLGDNEQFF. Written as DNA, the CDR3 is TGTGCCACCAGTGATGAAGCGGGACTAGGAGACAATGAGCAGTTCTTC. The chain links TRBV24-1 to TRBJ2-1; 8 positions match TRBD2. The length of the CDR3 is 16 residues. Per germline, CDR1 KGHDR and CDR2 SFDVKD. Unmatched junction bases numbered 8, after V lost 3 bases and J lost 5 bases.

This clonotype was counted a few times. The chain has TRBV6-1 and TRBJ2-7, with D perhaps being TRBD1 or TRBD2 (6 bases each). Germline V gene sequence: CDR1 MNHNS, CDR2 SASEGT. V dropped 10 bases and J dropped 0 bases, with 13 bases sitting between them. This CDR3 has 13 amino acids. CDR3 protein: CATQGGSSYEQYF. CDR3 nucleotides: TGTGCCACACAAGGGGGGAGCTCCTACGAGCAGTACTTC.

V and J are TRBV9 and TRBJ2-7; 10 bases agree with TRBD1. The CDR3 contains 14 residues. From germline, CDR1 is SGDLS and CDR2 YYNGEE. With V trimmed by 4 bases and J by 6 bases, 7 bases remained unmatched. The CDR3 nucleotides read TGTGCCAGCAGCTCCGGGACAGGGGCGTCCGAGCAGTACTTC. Its translation is CASSSGTGASEQYF.

This chain joins TRBV10-3 and TRBJ2-7; TRBD1 aligns across 9 bases. CDR1 is ENHRY, CDR2 SYGVKD, per germline. The CDR3 totals 14 residues. With 6 bases clipped from V and 6 bases from J, the junction kept 9 bases outside the gene matches. This CDR3 reads CAISGGTGYLEQYF. As DNA, the CDR3 is TGTGCCATCAGCGGAGGGACAGGGTATCTCGAGCAGTACTTC.

V is TRBV24-1 and J is TRBJ2-2; D possibly corresponds to TRBD2 (6 bases). Between the trimmed V and J ends, which lost 6 bases and 3 bases, there was a span of 10 bases. CDR1 and CDR2 (germline): KGHDR, SFDVKD. The CDR3 extends over 14 amino acids. CDR3 amino acids: CATSKIADTGELFF. The CDR3 bases are TGTGCCACCAGTAAAATAGCGGACACCGGGGAGCTGTTTTTT.

This clonotype was found a few times. This chain uses TRBV12-3 or TRBV12-4 with TRBJ2-7; 7 nucleotides match TRBD1. The V and J ends lost 6 bases and 2 bases, in that order; junction bases with no gene match: 19. The CDR3 loop spans 18 amino acids. CDR3 coding DNA: TGTGCCAGCAGCAGTCTAGGGTCGACAGGGTCAACCGCCTACGAGCAGTACTTC. Translated: CASSSLGSTGSTAYEQYF.

This clonotype was seen repeatedly, ten times or more. This sequence joins TRBV7-2 and TRBJ2-5, with no clear D. This CDR3 comprises 13 residues. V lost 5 bases and J 4 bases, leaving 11 bases between the germline ends. In germline, CDR1 is SGHTA, CDR2 FQGNSA. The CDR3 region is CASSRDGGETQYF. The CDR3 nucleotides are TGTGCCAGCAGCCGTGACGGTGGAGAGACCCAGTACTTC.

This clonotype was seen only a few times. The chain couples TRBV5-1 to TRBJ1-3; no definite D call. Germline CDR1 is SGHRS and CDR2 is YFSETQ. The CDR3 runs 14 residues. The V gene lost 0 bases and the J gene lost 4 bases, with 8 bases spanning the gap. The CDR3 DNA reads TGCGCCAGCAGCTTGGGGACGTCCGGAAACACCATATATTTT. Encoded protein: CASSLGTSGNTIYF.

The V and J genes are TRBV6-6 and TRBJ1-1; D possibly corresponds to TRBD1 (5 bases). CDR3 length: 13 residues. The germline V and J ends were trimmed by 2 bases and 7 bases, with 11 bases remaining between them. The germline gives CDR1 MNHNY, CDR2 SVGAGI (reference sequence). The CDR3 reads CASSYDTGVEAFF. The CDR3 DNA sequence: TGTGCCAGCAGTTACGATACGGGGGTTGAAGCTTTCTTT.

This chain uses TRBV25-1 with TRBJ2-7; D remains ambiguous. CDR1 and CDR2 (germline): MGHDK, SYGVNS. Trimming shortened V by 4 bases and J by 0 bases, and 7 bases separated the two germline ends. The CDR3 has 13 amino acids. CDR3 DNA: TGTGCCAGCAGTGGAAGTACCTCCTACGAGCAGTACTTC. Translation: CASSGSTSYEQYF.

This clonotype was observed a single time. The CDR3: CSAPKEGSWATDTQYF. As DNA, the CDR3 is TGCAGTGCCCCCAAGGAGGGGTCCTGGGCCACAGATACGCAGTATTTT. The chain is built from TRBV20-1 and TRBJ2-3; TRBD2 might be the D (6 bases). Germline assignment: CDR1 DFQATT and CDR2 SNEGSKA (reference sequence). Trimming cost V 6 bases and J 2 bases, with 21 bases left between them. The CDR3 loop spans 16 amino acids.

This clonotype was detected a few times. V usage is TRBV5-6 and J usage is TRBJ2-7; 10 bases are shared with TRBD2. V was clipped by 2 bases and J by 0 bases; unmatched bases: 2. Germline assignment: CDR1 SGHDT and CDR2 YYEEEE. This CDR3 contains 15 residues. The CDR3 sequence: CASSLSGRDSYEQYF. CDR3 DNA: TGTGCCAGCAGCTTAAGCGGGAGGGACTCCTACGAGCAGTACTTC.

The V call is TRBV6-6, the J call TRBJ1-1; D possibly corresponds to TRBD1 (6 bases). The length of the CDR3 is 14 residues. In germline, CDR1 is MNHNY, CDR2 SVGAGI (reference sequence). V lost 8 bases and J lost 2, with 15 bases in between. As DNA, the CDR3 is TGTGCCAGCGTCAGGGGAGTTATCAACACTGAAGCTTTCTTT. Its translation: CASVRGVINTEAFF.

In this sample, this clonotype turned up once. The chain uses TRBV5-1 and TRBJ2-1; 13 bases are a match to TRBD2. Germline CDR1 and CDR2: SGHRS and YFSETQ. There are 15 residues in the CDR3. V trimming: 6 bases; J trimming: 5 bases; junction bases outside the gene matches: 5. CDR3 region: CASITGTSGNNEQFF. Here the CDR3 DNA reads TGCGCCAGCATCACTGGGACTAGCGGGAACAATGAGCAGTTCTTC.

This clonotype was detected a few times. The V call is TRBV18, the J call TRBJ2-2; D perhaps matches TRBD2 (6 bases). The CDR3 sequence is 17 residues long. The germline V and J ends were trimmed by 1 base and 3 bases, with 15 bases remaining between them. Germline V lookup: CDR1 KGHSH, CDR2 LQKENI. CDR3 residues: CASSPRTLAGHTGELFF. The DNA for the CDR3 is TGTGCCAGCTCACCACGGACGCTGGCGGGACACACCGGGGAGCTGTTTTTT.

The J gene is TRBJ2-7, the V gene TRBV6-1; D is perhaps TRBD1 (5 bases). There are 14 residues in the CDR3. Germline CDR1 and CDR2: MNHNS and SASEGT. The V and J ends lost 7 bases and 6 bases respectively, with 19 bases between them. The CDR3 protein is CASIEQGRKPEQYF. The CDR3 DNA sequence: TGTGCCAGCATCGAGCAGGGAAGGAAGCCCGAGCAGTACTTC.

The V gene is TRBV18, the J gene TRBJ2-5; D unclear. The CDR3 has 15 amino acids. Deletions cut 5 bases from V and 4 bases from J, with 17 bases between. Germline CDR1 KGHSH, CDR2 LQKENI. CDR3 sequence (DNA): TGTGCCAGCTCATCCGACACGGTACTTCCAGAGACCCAGTACTTC. Its translation: CASSSDTVLPETQYF.